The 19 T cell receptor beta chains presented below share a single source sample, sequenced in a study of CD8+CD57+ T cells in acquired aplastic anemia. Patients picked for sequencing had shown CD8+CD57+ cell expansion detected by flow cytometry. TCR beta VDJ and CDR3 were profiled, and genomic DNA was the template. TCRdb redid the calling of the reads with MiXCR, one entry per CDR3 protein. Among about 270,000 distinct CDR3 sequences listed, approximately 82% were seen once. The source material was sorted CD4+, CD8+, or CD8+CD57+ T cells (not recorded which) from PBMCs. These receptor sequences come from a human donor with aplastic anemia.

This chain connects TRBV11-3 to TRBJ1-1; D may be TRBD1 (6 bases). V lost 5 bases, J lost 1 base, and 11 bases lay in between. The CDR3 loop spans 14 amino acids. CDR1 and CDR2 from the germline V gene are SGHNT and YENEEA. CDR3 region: CASSQLTGNTEAFF. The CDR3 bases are TGTGCCAGCAGCCAACTGACAGGGAACACTGAAGCTTTCTTT.

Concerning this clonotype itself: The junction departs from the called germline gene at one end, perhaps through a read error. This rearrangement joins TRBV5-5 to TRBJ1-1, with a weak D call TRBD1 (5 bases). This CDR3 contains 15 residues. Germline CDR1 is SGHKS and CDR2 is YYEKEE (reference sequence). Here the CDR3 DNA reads TGTGCCAGCACCCGGCCCACAGGAGGGAACTCTGAAGCTTTCTTT. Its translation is CASTRPTGGNSEAFF.

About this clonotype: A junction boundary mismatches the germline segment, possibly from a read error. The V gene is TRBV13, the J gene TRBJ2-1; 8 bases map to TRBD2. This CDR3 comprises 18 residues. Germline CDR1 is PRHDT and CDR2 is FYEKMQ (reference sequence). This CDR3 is CASSLVSGGTSSYDEQFF. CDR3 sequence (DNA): TGTGCCAGCAGCTTAGTCAGCGGGGGAACGAGCTCCTACGATGAGCAGTTCTTC.

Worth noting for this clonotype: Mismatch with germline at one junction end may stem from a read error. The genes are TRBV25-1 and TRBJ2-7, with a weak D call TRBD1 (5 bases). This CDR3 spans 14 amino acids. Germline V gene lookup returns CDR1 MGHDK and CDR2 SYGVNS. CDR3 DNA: TGCGCCAGCACTGGGGCCCTGCTACCCTACGAGCAGTACTTC. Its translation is CASTGALLPYEQYF.

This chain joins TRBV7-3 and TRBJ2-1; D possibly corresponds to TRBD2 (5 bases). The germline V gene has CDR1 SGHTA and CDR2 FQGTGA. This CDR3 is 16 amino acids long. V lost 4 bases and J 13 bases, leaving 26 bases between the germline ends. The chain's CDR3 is CASSSIGWATRGAQFF. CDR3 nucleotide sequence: TGTGCCAGCAGCTCTATAGGTTGGGCAACCCGGGGAGCTCAGTTCTTC.

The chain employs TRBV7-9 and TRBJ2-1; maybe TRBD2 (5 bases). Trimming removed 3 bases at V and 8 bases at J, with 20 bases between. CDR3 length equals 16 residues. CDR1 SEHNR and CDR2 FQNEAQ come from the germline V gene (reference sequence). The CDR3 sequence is CASSFKRSGASDEQFF. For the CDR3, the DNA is TGTGCCAGCAGCTTTAAAAGAAGCGGCGCGAGCGATGAGCAGTTCTTC. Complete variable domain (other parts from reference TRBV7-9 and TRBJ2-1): DTGVSQNPRHKITKRGQNVTFRCDPISEHNRLYWYRQTLGQGPEFLTYFQNEAQLEKSRLLSDRFSAERPKGSFSTLEIQRTEQGDSAMYLCASSFKRSGASDEQFFGPGTRLTVL.

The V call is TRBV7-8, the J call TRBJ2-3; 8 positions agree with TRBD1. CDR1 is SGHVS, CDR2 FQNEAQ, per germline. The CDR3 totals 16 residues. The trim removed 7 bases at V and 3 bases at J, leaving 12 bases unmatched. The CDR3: CASNSIGTGVTDTQYF. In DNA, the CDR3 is TGTGCCAGCAACTCAATTGGGACAGGAGTAACAGATACGCAGTATTTT.

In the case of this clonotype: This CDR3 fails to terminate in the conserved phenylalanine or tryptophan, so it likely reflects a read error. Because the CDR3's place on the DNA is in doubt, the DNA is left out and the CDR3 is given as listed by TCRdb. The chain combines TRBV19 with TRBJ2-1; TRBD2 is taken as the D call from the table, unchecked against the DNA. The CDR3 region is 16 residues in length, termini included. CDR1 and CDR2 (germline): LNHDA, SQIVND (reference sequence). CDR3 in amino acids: CASSYLSGGCSEQLFV.

CDR3 amino acids: CASKYTPQETQYF. The CDR3, as DNA: TGTGCCAGCAAGTACACCCCCCAAGAGACCCAGTACTTC. The chain links TRBV6-1 to TRBJ2-5; D remains unclear. V lost 7 bases, J lost 1 base, and 10 bases lay in between. There are 13 residues in the CDR3. In germline, CDR1 is MNHNS, CDR2 SASEGT.

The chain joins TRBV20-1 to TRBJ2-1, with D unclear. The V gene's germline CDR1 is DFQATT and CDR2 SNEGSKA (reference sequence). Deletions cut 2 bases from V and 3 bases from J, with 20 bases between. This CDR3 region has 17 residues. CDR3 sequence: CSARSRRRTTDYNEQFF. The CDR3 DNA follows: TGCAGTGCTAGAAGCCGACGACGCACTACAGACTACAATGAGCAGTTCTTC.

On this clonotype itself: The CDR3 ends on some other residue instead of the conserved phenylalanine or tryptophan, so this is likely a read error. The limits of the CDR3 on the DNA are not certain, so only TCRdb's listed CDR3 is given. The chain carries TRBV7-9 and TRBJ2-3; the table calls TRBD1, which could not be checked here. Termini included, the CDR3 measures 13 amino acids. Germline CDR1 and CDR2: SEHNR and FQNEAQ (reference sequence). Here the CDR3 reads CASSEWTGEETQY.

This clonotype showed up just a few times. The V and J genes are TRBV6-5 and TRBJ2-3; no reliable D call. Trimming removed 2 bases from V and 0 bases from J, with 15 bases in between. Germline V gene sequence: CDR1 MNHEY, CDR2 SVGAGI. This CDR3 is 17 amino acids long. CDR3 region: CASSYVQLDPSTDTQYF. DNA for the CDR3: TGTGCCAGCAGTTACGTGCAGTTAGACCCTAGCACAGATACGCAGTATTTT.

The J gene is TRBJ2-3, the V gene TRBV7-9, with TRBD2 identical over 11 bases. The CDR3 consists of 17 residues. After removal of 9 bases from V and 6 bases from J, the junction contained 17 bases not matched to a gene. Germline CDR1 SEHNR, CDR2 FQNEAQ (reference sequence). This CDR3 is CASSIPTLAGGHDTQYF. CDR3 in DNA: TGTGCCAGTAGTATTCCTACTCTAGCGGGAGGTCACGATACGCAGTATTTT. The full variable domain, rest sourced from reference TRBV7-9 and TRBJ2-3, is DTGVSQNPRHKITKRGQNVTFRCDPISEHNRLYWYRQTLGQGPEFLTYFQNEAQLEKSRLLSDRFSAERPKGSFSTLEIQRTEQGDSAMYLCASSIPTLAGGHDTQYFGPGTRLTVL.

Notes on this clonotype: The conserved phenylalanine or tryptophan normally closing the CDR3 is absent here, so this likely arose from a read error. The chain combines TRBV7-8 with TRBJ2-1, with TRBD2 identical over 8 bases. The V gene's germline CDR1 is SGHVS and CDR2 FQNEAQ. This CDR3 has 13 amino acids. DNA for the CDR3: TGTGCCAGCAGCGTAGCGGGAAGCCCTGAGCAGTTCTAC. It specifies CASSVAGSPEQFY.

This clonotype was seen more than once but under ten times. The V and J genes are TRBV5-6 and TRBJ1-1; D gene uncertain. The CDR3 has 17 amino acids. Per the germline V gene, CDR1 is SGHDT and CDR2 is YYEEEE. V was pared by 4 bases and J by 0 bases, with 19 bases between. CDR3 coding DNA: TGTGCCAGCAGCGTGGAGAGGGATCCCCTGGTGAACACTGAAGCTTTCTTT. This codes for CASSVERDPLVNTEAFF.

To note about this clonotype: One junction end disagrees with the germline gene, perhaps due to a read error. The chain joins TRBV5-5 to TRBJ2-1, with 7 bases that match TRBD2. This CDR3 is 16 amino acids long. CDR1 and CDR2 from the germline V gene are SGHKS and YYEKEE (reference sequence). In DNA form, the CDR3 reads TGCGCCAGCAGCTTCACCTCGTTCGGGGGGAGCGATGAGCAGTTCTTC. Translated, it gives CASSFTSFGGSDEQFF.

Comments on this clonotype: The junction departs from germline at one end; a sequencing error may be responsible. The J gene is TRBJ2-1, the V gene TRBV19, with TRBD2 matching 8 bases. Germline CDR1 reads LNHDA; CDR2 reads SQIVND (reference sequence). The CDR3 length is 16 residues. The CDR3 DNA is TGTGCCAGTAGTCTAGCGGGCGGAAACGGTCAGGAGGAGCACTTCTTC. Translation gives CASSLAGGNGQEEHFF.

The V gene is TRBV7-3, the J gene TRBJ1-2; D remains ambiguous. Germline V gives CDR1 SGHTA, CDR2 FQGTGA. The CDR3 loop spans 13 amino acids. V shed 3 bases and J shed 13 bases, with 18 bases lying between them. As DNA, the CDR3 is TGTGCCAGCAGCTTGGAGGTGGATCGGAGCTCCACCTTC. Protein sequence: CASSLEVDRSSTF.

The DNA for the CDR3 is TGTGCCAGCAGCTTTCAACATCACGGGACAGCCCTTTCCTACGAGCAGTACGTC. This encodes CASSFQHHGTALSYEQYV. The chain recombines TRBV5-5 with TRBJ2-7, with TRBD1 identical over 7 bases. This CDR3 is built from 18 residues. Germline V CDR1 and CDR2: SGHKS, YYEKEE (reference sequence). Trimming at V came to 2 bases and at J to 1 base, leaving 15 bases not matched to a gene.